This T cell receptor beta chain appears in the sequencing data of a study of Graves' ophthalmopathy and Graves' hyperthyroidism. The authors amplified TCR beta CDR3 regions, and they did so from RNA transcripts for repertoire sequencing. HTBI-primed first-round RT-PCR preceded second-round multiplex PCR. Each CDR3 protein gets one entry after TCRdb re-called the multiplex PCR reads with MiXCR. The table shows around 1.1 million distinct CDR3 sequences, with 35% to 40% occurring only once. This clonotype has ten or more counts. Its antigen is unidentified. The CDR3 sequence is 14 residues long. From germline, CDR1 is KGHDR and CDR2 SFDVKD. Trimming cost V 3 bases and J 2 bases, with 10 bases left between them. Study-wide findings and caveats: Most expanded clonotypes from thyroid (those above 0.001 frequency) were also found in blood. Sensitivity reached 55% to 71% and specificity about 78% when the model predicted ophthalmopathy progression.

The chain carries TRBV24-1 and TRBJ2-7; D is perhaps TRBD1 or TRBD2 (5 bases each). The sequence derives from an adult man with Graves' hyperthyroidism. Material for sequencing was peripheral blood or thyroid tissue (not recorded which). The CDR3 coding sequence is TGTGCCACCAGTGATCCCCGAGGGGCCTACGAGCAGTACTTC. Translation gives CATSDPRGAYEQYF.